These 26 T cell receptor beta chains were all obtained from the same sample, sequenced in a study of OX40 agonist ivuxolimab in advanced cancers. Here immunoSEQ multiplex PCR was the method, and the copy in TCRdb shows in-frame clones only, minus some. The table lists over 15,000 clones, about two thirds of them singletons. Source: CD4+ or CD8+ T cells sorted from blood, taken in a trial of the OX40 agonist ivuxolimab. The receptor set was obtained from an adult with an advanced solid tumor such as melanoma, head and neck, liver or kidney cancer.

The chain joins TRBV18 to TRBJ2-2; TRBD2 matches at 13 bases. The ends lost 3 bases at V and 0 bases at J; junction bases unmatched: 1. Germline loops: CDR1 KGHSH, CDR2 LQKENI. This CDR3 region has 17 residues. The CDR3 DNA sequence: TGTGCCAGCTCACCGACTAGCGGGGGGCCGAACACCGGGGAGCTGTTTTTT. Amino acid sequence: CASSPTSGGPNTGELFF.

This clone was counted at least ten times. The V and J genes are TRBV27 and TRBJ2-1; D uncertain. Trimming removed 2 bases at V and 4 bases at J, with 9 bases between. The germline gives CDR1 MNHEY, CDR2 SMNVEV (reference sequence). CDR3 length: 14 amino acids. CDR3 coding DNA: TGTGCCAGCAGTTTAATGGGATTTTACAATGAGCAGTTCTTC. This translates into CASSLMGFYNEQFF.

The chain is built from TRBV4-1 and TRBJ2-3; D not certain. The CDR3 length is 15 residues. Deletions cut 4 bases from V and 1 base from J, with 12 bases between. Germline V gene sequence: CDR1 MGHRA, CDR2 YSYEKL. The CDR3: CASSPRRARTDTQYF. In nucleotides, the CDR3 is TGCGCCAGCAGCCCTCGCCGGGCCCGCACAGATACGCAGTATTTT.

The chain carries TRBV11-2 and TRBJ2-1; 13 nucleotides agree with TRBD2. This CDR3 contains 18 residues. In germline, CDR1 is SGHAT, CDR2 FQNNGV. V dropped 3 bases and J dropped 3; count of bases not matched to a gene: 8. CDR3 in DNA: TGTGCCAGCAGCTTCACTAGCGGGGGGGCCTGGGGCTACAATGAGCAGTTCTTC. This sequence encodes CASSFTSGGAWGYNEQFF.

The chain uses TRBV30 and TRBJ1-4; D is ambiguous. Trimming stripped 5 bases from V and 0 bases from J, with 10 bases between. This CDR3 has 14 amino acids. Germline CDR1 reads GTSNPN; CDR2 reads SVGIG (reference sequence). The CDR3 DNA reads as TGTGCCTGGGCCCCCGGGGCAACTAATGAAAAACTGTTTTTT. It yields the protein CAWAPGATNEKLFF.

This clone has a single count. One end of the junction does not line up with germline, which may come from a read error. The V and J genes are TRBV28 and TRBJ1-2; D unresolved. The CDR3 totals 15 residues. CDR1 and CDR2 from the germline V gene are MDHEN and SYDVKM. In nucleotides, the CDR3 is TGTGCCAGCAGTCCCCTCACCCGAGAGAAGTGGTCCTTCGGCTTC. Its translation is CASSPLTREKWSFGF.

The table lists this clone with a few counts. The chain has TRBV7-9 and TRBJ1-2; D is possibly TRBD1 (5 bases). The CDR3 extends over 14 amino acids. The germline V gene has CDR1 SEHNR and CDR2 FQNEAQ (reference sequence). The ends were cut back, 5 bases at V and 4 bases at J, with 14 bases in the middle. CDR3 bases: TGTGCCAGCAGCGGGGGACCGCTCCTCTATGGCTACACCTTC. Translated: CASSGGPLLYGYTF.

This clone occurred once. The CDR3 here is CASSFGSEAFF. In DNA, the CDR3 is TGTGCCAGCAGCTTCGGCTCGGAAGCTTTCTTT. The V gene is TRBV7-9, the J gene TRBJ1-1; D remains unclear. This CDR3 has 11 amino acids. V was shortened by 3 bases and J by 8 bases, with 7 bases between the two germline ends. Germline V CDR1 and CDR2: SEHNR, FQNEAQ (reference sequence).

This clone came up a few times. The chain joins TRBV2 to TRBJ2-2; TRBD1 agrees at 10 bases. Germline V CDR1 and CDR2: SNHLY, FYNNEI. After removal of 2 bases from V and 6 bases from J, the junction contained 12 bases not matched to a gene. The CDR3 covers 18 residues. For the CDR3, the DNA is TGTGCCAGCAGTGAACAAGGACCGGGACAGGGGAGGGCCGGGGAGCTGTTTTTT. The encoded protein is CASSEQGPGQGRAGELFF.

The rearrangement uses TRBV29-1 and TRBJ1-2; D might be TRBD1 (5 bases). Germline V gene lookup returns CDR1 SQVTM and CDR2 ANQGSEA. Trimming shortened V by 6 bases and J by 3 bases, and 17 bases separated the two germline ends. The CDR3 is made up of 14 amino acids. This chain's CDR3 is CSVDQGEKYYGYTF. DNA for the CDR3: TGCAGCGTCGATCAGGGCGAAAAGTACTATGGCTACACCTTC.

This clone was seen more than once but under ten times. The CDR3 reads CASSLAGTGYGYTF. CDR3 in DNA: TGCGCCAGCAGCTTGGCCGGGACGGGCTATGGCTACACCTTC. V gene TRBV5-1 combines with J gene TRBJ1-2; D is perhaps TRBD1 (5 bases). The CDR3 has 14 residues. CDR1 and CDR2 (germline): SGHRS, YFSETQ. Trimming pared 0 bases from V and 4 bases from J, leaving 10 bases between.

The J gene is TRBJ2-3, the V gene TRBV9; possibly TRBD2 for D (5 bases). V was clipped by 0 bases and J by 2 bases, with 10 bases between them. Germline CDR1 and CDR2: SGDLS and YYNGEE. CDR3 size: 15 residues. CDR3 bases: TGTGCCAGCAGCGTAGTACCGGGGATCACAGATACGCAGTATTTT. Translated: CASSVVPGITDTQYF.

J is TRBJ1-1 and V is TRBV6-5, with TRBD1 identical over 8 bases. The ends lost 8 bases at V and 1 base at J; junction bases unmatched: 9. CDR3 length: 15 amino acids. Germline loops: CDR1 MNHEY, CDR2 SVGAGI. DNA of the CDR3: TGTGCCAGCGCCATCACGGGGACAGGGAACACTGAAGCTTTCTTT. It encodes CASAITGTGNTEAFF.

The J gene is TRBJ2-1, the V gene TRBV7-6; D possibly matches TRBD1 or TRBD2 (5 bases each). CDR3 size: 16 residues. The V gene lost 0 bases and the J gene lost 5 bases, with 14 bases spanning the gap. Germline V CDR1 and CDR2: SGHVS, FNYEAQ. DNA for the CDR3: TGTGCCAGCAGCTTAGCGCCGGGGCAACCGCACAATGAGCAGTTCTTC. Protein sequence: CASSLAPGQPHNEQFF. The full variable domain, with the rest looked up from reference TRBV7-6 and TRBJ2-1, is GAGVSQSPRYKVTKRGQDVALRCDPISGHVSLYWYRQALGQGPEFLTYFNYEAQQDKSGLPNDRFSAERPEGSISTLTIQRTEQRDSAMYRCASSLAPGQPHNEQFFGPGTRLTVL.

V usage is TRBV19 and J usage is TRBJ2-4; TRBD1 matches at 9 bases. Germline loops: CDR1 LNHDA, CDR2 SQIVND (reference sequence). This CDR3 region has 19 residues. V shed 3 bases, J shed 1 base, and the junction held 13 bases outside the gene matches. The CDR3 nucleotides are TGTGCCAGTAGTATGTTTTTTGGGGACAGGGTGTGGGCCAAAAACATTCAGTACTTC. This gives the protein CASSMFFGDRVWAKNIQYF.

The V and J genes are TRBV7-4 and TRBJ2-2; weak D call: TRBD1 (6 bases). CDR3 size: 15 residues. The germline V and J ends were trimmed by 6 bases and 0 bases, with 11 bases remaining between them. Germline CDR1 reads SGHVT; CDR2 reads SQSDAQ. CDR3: CASSLQGTNTGELFF. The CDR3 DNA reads TGTGCCAGCAGTCTACAGGGAACGAACACCGGGGAGCTGTTTTTT.

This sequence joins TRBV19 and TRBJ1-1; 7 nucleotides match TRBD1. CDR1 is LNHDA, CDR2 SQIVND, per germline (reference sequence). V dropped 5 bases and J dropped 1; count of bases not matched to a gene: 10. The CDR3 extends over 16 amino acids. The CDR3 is CASSFLPGQQNTEAFF. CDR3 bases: TGTGCCAGTAGTTTCCTACCGGGACAGCAGAACACTGAAGCTTTCTTT.

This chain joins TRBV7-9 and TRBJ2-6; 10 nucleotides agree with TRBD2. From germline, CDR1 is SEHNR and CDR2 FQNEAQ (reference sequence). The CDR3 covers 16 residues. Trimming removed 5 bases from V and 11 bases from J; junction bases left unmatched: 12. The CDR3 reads CASSTTSGANIDVLTF. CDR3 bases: TGTGCCAGCAGCACAACTAGCGGGGCTAATATCGACGTCCTGACTTTC. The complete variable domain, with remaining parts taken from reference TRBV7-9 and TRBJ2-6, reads DTGVSQNPRHKITKRGQNVTFRCDPISEHNRLYWYRQTLGQGPEFLTYFQNEAQLEKSRLLSDRFSAERPKGSFSTLEIQRTEQGDSAMYLCASSTTSGANIDVLTFGAGSRLTVL.

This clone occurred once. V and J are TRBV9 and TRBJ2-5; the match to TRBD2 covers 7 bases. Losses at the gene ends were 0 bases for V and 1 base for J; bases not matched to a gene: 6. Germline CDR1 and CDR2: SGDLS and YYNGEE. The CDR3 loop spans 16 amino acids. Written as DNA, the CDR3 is TGTGCCAGCAGCGTAGCTGGGGGGGTCCTCCAAGAGACCCAGTACTTC. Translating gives CASSVAGGVLQETQYF.

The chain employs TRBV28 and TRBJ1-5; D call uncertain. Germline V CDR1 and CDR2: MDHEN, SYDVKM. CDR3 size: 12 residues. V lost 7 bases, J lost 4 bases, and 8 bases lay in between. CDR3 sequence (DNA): TGTGCCAGCACTGTACCTAATCAGCCCCAGCATTTT. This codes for CASTVPNQPQHF.

The CDR3 sequence: CASSPGAGYEQYF. For the CDR3, the DNA is TGTGCCAGCAGCCCGGGGGCTGGCTACGAGCAGTACTTC. The genes are TRBV7-6 and TRBJ2-5; either TRBD1 or TRBD2 may supply D (6 bases each). Matching the DNA end better, TRBJ2-7 makes the J call doubtful. Germline V CDR1 and CDR2: SGHVS, FNYEAQ. This CDR3 is 13 amino acids long.

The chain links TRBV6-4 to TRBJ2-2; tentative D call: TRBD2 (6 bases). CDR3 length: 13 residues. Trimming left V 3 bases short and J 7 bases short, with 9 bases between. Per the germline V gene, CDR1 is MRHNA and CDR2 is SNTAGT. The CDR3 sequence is CASSETGLGELFF. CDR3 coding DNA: TGTGCCAGCAGTGAGACGGGACTCGGGGAGCTGTTTTTT.

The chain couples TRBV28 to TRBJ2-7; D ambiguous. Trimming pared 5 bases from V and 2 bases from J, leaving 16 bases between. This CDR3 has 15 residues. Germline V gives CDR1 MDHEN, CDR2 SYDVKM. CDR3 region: CASSNPWRQPYEQYF. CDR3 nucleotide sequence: TGTGCCAGCAGTAACCCATGGCGGCAGCCCTACGAGCAGTACTTC.

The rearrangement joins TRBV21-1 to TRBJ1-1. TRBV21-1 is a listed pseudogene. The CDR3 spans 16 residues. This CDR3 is CASSLRLATQFTEAFF. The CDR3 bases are TGTGCCAGCAGCCTTCGGTTAGCTACACAATTCACTGAAGCTTTCTTT.

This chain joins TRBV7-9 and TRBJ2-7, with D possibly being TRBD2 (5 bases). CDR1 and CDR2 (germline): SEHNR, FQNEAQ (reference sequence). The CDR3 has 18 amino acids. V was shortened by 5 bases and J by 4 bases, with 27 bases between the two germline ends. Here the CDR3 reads CASSARGDKIESSYEQYF. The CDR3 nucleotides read TGTGCCAGCAGCGCCCGGGGTGACAAGATAGAATCCTCATACGAGCAGTACTTC.

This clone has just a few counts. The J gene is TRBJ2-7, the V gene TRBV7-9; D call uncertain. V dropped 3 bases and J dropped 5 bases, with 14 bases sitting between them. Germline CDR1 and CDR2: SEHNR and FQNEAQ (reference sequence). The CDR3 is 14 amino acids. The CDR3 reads CASSFLDVGHEQYF. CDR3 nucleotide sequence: TGTGCCAGCAGCTTTCTCGACGTAGGCCACGAGCAGTACTTC.